This T cell receptor beta chain was sequenced for a study of T cell responses to AZD1222 COVID-19 vaccine. A word on this clone: Its antigen is currently unknown.

The repertoire was sequenced with immunoSEQ multiplex PCR; TCRdb's copy has only in-frame clones and lacks some. The sample lists under 150,000 clones, around nine tenths occurring once. Notes on the study in general: Only five or six AZD1222 recipients were seropositive at baseline. Clonal diversity was possibly underestimated; the donors were predominantly white British and more often female.

Material: peripheral blood, obtained on day 0 of MenACWY control vaccination. The clonotype was recovered from an adult in good health.

CDR3 bases: TGTGCCAGCACAGGTAGCTACGAGCAGTACTTC. This gives the protein CASTGSYEQYF. This rearrangement joins TRBV28 to TRBJ2-7, with unresolved D. Trimming pared 7 bases from V and 3 bases from J, leaving 7 bases between. The CDR3 is made up of 11 amino acids. Germline lookup yields CDR1 MDHEN and CDR2 SYDVKM.